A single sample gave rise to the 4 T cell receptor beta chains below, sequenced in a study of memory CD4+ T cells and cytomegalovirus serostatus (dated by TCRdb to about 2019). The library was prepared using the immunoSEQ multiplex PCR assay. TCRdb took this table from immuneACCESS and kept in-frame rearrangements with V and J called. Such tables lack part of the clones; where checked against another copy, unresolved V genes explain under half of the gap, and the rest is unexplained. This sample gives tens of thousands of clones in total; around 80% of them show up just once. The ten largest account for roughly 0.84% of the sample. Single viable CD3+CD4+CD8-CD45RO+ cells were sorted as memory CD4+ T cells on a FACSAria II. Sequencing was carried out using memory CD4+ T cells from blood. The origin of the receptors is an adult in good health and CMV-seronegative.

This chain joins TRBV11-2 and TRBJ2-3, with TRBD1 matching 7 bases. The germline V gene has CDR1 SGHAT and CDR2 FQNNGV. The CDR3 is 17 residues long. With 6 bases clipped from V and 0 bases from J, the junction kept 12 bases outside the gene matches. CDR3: CASSSLTGTASTDTQYF. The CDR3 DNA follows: TGTGCCAGCAGTTCTTTAACCGGGACAGCTAGCACAGATACGCAGTATTTT.

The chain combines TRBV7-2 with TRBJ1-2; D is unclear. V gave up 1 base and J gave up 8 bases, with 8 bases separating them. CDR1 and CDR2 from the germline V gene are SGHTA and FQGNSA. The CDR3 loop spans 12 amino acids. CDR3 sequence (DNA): TGTGCCAGCAGCTTAGATGCCGGGGGCTACACCTTC. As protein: CASSLDAGGYTF.

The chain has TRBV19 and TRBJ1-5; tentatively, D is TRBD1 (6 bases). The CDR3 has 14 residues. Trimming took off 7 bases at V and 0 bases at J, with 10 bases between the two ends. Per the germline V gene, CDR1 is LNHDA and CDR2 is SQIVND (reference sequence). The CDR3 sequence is CASTQGHSNQPQHF. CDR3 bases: TGTGCCAGTACGCAGGGGCATAGCAATCAGCCCCAGCATTTT. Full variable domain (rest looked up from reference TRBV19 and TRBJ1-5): DGGITQSPKYLFRKEGQNVTLSCEQNLNHDAMYWYRQDPGQGLRLIYYSQIVNDFQKGDIAEGYSVSREKKESFPLTVTSAQKNPTAFYLCASTQGHSNQPQHFGDGTRLSIL.

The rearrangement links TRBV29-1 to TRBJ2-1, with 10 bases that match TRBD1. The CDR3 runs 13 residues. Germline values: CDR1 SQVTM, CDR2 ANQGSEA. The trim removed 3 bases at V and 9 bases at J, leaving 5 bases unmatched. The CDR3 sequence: CSVERDRGVEQFF. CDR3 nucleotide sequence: TGCAGCGTTGAGCGGGACAGGGGCGTTGAGCAGTTCTTC.